This T cell receptor (beta chain) was documented in a study of blood T cells in healthy people across ages. Study-wide results and limits: When set beside aged donors, long-lived donors presented more naive CD4+ cells and higher diversity.

The CDR3 loop spans 12 amino acids. Germline CDR1 and CDR2: LGHNA and YNFKEQ. This clonotype has just one count. The antigen is not known. Together with a sample-barcoded 5' primer, a J-beta primer mix was included in a second PCR lasting roughly 6 to 12 cycles. CDR3-containing paired-end reads numbered at least 2.5 million in each sample. Via MiXCR, TCRdb re-called the 5' RACE reads, giving one row per CDR3 protein. The table has around 1,000,000 distinct CDR3 sequences, under 30% seen once. These data were also filed under a second study, of T cells of mothers and their children. As that study records: Researchers put all of the extracted RNA into cDNA synthesis, using approximately 1.5 ug per 15 ul. The effect of thymic selection on TCR recombination output is similar between related and unrelated pairs.

The chain has TRBV4-2 and TRBJ2-5, with D perhaps TRBD1 (5 bases). The DNA end is more similar to TRBJ2-1, so the J call may be wrong. Sample: blood. The receptor's source is a girl aged 2 to 9 in good health. The CDR3 loop reads CASSQGQHEQFF. In nucleotides, the CDR3 is TGTGCCAGCAGCCAAGGACAGCATGAGCAGTTCTTC.